The next 18 T cell receptor beta chains were all read from a single sample in a study of blood T cell repertoires in COVID-19. Measured with immunoSEQ multiplex PCR; TCRdb has only the in-frame clones, and not every one. The sample shows about 250,000 clones, 82% of them seen only once. Sequencing was done on a sample of peripheral blood. Receptor source: a woman aged 70 to 79 with acute or convalescent COVID-19.

This rearrangement joins TRBV5-1 to TRBJ2-2; D may be TRBD2 (5 bases). The CDR3 is 15 residues long. V was shortened by 3 bases and J by 0 bases, with 9 bases between the two germline ends. The germline V gene encodes CDR1 SGHRS and CDR2 YFSETQ. The CDR3 sequence: CASSSLGTNTGELFF. CDR3 DNA sequence: TGCGCCAGCAGCTCACTAGGGACGAACACCGGGGAGCTGTTTTTT.

The chain recombines TRBV3-1 (or the pseudogene TRBV3-2) with TRBJ1-2; D not certain. CDR1 and CDR2 from the germline V gene are LGHDT and YNNKEL (reference sequence). Trimming removed 6 bases from V and 0 bases from J, with 23 bases in between. CDR3 length: 18 residues. This chain's CDR3 is CASRPRPTGGFSNYGYTF. The DNA for the CDR3 is TGTGCCAGCAGACCAAGACCTACGGGAGGGTTCTCTAACTATGGCTACACCTTC.

This chain connects TRBV4-2 to TRBJ1-3; D is unresolved. Trimming cost V 0 bases and J 0 bases, with 12 bases left between them. The CDR3 totals 17 residues. Germline V gene sequence: CDR1 LGHNA, CDR2 YNFKEQ. The CDR3 here is CASSQDGGEYSGNTIYF. For the CDR3, the DNA is TGTGCCAGCAGCCAAGATGGTGGAGAATACTCTGGAAACACCATATATTTT.

J is TRBJ1-1 and V is TRBV6-1; D uncertain. CDR3 length equals 14 residues. Germline lookup yields CDR1 MNHNS and CDR2 SASEGT. Trimming took 3 bases from V and 0 from J, leaving 8 bases between them. This CDR3 is CASSDNRVNTEAFF. CDR3 DNA sequence: TGTGCCAGCAGTGATAATCGGGTGAACACTGAAGCTTTCTTT.

The chain employs TRBV9 and TRBJ2-3; the match to TRBD2 covers 8 bases. The CDR3 covers 15 residues. Germline V gives CDR1 SGDLS, CDR2 YYNGEE. V trimming: 0 bases; J trimming: 6 bases; junction bases outside the gene matches: 6. The chain's CDR3 is CASSVAGGPSDTQYF. CDR3 in DNA: TGTGCCAGCAGCGTAGCGGGGGGGCCATCCGATACGCAGTATTTT.

This clone was seen once. This sequence joins TRBV5-1 and TRBJ1-3; the D gene is possibly TRBD1 (6 bases). Germline loops: CDR1 SGHRS, CDR2 YFSETQ. CDR3 length: 16 amino acids. V lost 6 bases, J lost 0 bases, and 16 bases lay in between. The CDR3: CASTHHRAISGNTIYF. The CDR3 DNA reads TGCGCCAGCACCCACCACAGGGCCATCTCTGGAAACACCATATATTTT.

This rearrangement joins TRBV2 to TRBJ2-3; D may be TRBD2 (6 bases). The CDR3 is 13 amino acids. Germline V gene sequence: CDR1 SNHLY, CDR2 FYNNEI. Trimming took 8 bases from V and 3 from J, leaving 12 bases between them. CDR3 sequence (DNA): TGTGCCAGCTCTGGGGGGAGTACAGATACGCAGTATTTT. Translated, it gives CASSGGSTDTQYF.

V usage is TRBV19 and J usage is TRBJ2-2; 7 bases fit TRBD1. V dropped 1 base and J dropped 3; count of bases not matched to a gene: 2. This CDR3 comprises 15 residues. Germline CDR1 LNHDA, CDR2 SQIVND (reference sequence). CDR3 protein: CASSIVQGYTGELFF. The CDR3 DNA reads TGTGCCAGTAGTATAGTACAGGGGTACACCGGGGAGCTGTTTTTT.

This clone was detected once. The chain links TRBV2 to TRBJ1-1; a possible D gene is TRBD1 (6 bases). The CDR3 covers 11 residues. Germline CDR1 SNHLY, CDR2 FYNNEI. The V gene lost 10 bases and the J gene lost 6 bases, with 12 bases spanning the gap. CDR3 DNA: TGTGCCACAACAGGGTGGGCTGAAGCTTTCTTT. The encoded protein is CATTGWAEAFF.

This chain joins TRBV6-5 and TRBJ1-4, with a possible D match to TRBD1 (5 bases). V lost 4 bases and J 7 bases, leaving 13 bases between the germline ends. The CDR3 is 14 residues long. CDR1 and CDR2 (germline): MNHEY, SVGAGI. Here the CDR3 DNA reads TGTGCCAGCAGTTCGGCAGGGTCCAGTGAAAAACTGTTTTTT. Encoded protein: CASSSAGSSEKLFF.

This chain links TRBV10-2 with TRBJ2-7; a weak D match, TRBD1 (5 bases). V was trimmed by 3 bases and J by 2 bases, leaving 11 bases between them. Germline CDR1 WSHSY, CDR2 SAAADI. The length of the CDR3 is 14 residues. The CDR3 DNA follows: TGCGCCAGCAGTGACGGACACGGGCCCTACGAGCAGTACTTC. It translates to CASSDGHGPYEQYF.

The V gene is TRBV19, the J gene TRBJ2-2; maybe TRBD1 (6 bases). The CDR3 totals 14 residues. The germline V gene has CDR1 LNHDA and CDR2 SQIVND (reference sequence). Trimming pared 10 bases from V and 3 bases from J, leaving 15 bases between. The CDR3 spells CATAHRAYTGELFF. The DNA of the CDR3 is TGTGCCACCGCCCACAGGGCCTACACCGGGGAGCTGTTTTTT.

The genes are TRBV6-1 and TRBJ2-1, with 9 nucleotides matching TRBD2. Per germline, CDR1 MNHNS and CDR2 SASEGT. The CDR3 sequence is 15 residues long. The V gene end was trimmed by 2 bases and the J gene end by 14 bases; junction bases not matched to a gene: 13. CDR3 sequence: CASSERSGGGGPKFF. CDR3 bases: TGTGCCAGCAGTGAAAGGAGTGGCGGGGGGGGCCCCAAGTTCTTC.

About this clone itself: Other DNA sequences from this sample encode an identical CDR3 as well. The chain employs TRBV6-5 and TRBJ1-5; 7 bases fit TRBD1. The length of the CDR3 is 14 residues. V lost 6 bases, J lost 0 bases, and 2 bases stayed unmatched. Germline V gene sequence: CDR1 MNHEY, CDR2 SVGAGI. CDR3 DNA: TGTGCCAGCAGGCGGGACAGTAGCAATCAGCCCCAGCATTTT. Translated, it gives CASRRDSSNQPQHF.

The chain is built from TRBV27 and TRBJ1-6; perhaps TRBD1 as D (6 bases). The V end was cut by 4 bases, the J end by 10 bases, with 20 bases between. The CDR3 runs to 16 residues. Germline lookup yields CDR1 MNHEY and CDR2 SMNVEV (reference sequence). Here the CDR3 reads CASSSYGQSARSPLHF. CDR3 nucleotide sequence: TGTGCCAGCAGTTCCTACGGACAGTCAGCTAGGTCACCCCTCCACTTT.

As to this clone: The same CDR3 is also encoded by other DNA sequences in this sample. CDR3 in DNA: TGTGCCAGCAGTTTTACGGGAACTGAAGCTTTCTTT. Translated: CASSFTGTEAFF. This sequence joins TRBV12-3 or TRBV12-4 and TRBJ1-1; D is unclear. The CDR3 runs 12 residues. V was shortened by 3 bases and J by 5 bases, with 7 bases between the two germline ends.

Points on this clone: In the same sample, other DNA sequences code for this CDR3. The chain uses TRBV5-1 and TRBJ2-5, with 12 bases matching TRBD2. Germline CDR1 is SGHRS and CDR2 is YFSETQ. V shed 4 bases and J 5 bases; nucleotides not matched to a gene: 3. CDR3 length: 14 residues. The CDR3 spells CASSPGTSGETQYF. CDR3 sequence (DNA): TGCGCCAGCAGCCCCGGGACTAGCGGGGAGACCCAGTACTTC.

The rearrangement joins TRBV6-6 to TRBJ1-1; 7 bases are shared with TRBD1. The CDR3 contains 14 residues. The germline V gene has CDR1 MNHNY and CDR2 SVGAGI (reference sequence). V lost 3 bases and J lost 2; bases outside the gene matches: 3. The CDR3 nucleotides are TGTGCCAGCAGTTATAACAGGGGAAACACTGAAGCTTTCTTT. Its translation is CASSYNRGNTEAFF.